Given below is one TCR beta chain in context. The data belong to a study of blood T cell repertoires in COVID-19. Study-level information: T cells, B-cell-depleted T cells, or PBMCs provided the cDNA or gDNA that served as material.

Sequenced by immunoSEQ multiplex PCR; TCRdb stores in-frame clones only, minus some. Among 290,000 or so clones listed, about 88% were seen once. The CDR3 sequence is 13 residues long. Trimming left V 8 bases short and J 2 bases short, with 13 bases between. Germline-derived CDR1 and CDR2 are SNHLY and FYNNEI. The TCR originated in a man aged 65 to 79 with acute or convalescent COVID-19. Sequencing input: peripheral blood. This rearrangement joins TRBV2 to TRBJ2-7; possibly TRBD1 for D (6 bases). CDR3 DNA: TGTGCCAGCCGGACAGCCCTTGCCTACGAGCAGTACTTC. This codes for CASRTALAYEQYF.